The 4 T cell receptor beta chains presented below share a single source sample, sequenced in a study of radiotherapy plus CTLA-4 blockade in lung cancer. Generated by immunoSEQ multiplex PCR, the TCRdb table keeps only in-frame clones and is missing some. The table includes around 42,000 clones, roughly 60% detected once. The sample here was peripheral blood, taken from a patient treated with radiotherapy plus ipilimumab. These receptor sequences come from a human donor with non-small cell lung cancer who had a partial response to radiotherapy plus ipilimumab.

CDR3 DNA: TGTGCCAGCAGCGTCGGACAGGCCAATTCACCCCTCCACTTT. This sequence encodes CASSVGQANSPLHF. This sequence joins TRBV9 and TRBJ1-6; TRBD1 matches 7 bases. The germline V gene has CDR1 SGDLS and CDR2 YYNGEE. The V gene end was trimmed by 2 bases and the J gene end by 7 bases; junction bases not matched to a gene: 3. CDR3 length: 14 amino acids.

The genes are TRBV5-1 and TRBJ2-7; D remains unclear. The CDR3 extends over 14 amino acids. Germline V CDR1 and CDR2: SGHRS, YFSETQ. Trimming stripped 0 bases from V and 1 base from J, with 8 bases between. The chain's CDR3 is CASSLDALSYEQYF. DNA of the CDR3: TGCGCCAGCAGCTTGGACGCACTTTCCTACGAGCAGTACTTC.

The CDR3 sequence is CASSAKEWSPGNEQFF. The DNA for the CDR3 is TGTGCCAGCAGCGCGAAAGAGTGGAGCCCCGGGAATGAGCAGTTCTTC. The V call is TRBV5-4, the J call TRBJ2-1; D is unclear. The CDR3 spans 16 residues. The germline V gene has CDR1 SGHNT and CDR2 YYREEE (reference sequence). With 4 bases removed from V and 7 bases from J, the gap between germline ends came to 21 bases. Complete variable domain (other parts from reference TRBV5-4 and TRBJ2-1): ETGVTQSPTHLIKTRGQQVTLRCSSQSGHNTVSWYQQALGQGPQFIFQYYREEENGRGNFPPRFSGLQFPNYSSELNVNALELDDSALYLCASSAKEWSPGNEQFFGPGTRLTVL.

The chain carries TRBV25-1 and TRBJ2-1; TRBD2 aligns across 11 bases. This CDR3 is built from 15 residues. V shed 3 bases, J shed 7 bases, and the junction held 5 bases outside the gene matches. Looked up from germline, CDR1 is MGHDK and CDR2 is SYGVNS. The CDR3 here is CASSDATSGSNEQFF. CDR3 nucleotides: TGTGCCAGCAGTGATGCCACTAGCGGGAGTAATGAGCAGTTCTTC.